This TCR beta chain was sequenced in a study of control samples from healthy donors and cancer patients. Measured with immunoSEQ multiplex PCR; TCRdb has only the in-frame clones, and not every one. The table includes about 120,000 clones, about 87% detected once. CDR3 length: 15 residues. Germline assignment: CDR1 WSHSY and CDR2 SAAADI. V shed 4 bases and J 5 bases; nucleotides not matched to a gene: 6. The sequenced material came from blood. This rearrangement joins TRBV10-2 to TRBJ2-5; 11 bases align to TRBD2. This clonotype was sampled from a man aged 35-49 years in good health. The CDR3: CASSVSGGARETQYF. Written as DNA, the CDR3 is TGCGCCAGCAGTGTTAGCGGGGGGGCCCGGGAGACCCAGTACTTC.